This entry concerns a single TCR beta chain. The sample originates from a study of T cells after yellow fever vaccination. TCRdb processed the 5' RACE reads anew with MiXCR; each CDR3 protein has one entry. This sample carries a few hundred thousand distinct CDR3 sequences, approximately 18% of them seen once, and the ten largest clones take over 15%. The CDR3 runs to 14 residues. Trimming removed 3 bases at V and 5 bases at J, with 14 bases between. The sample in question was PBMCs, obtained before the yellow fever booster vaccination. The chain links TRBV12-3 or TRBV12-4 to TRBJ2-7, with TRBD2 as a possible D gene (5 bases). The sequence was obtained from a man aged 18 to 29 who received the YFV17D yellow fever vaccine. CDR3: CASSFGVRADEQYF. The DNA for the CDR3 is TGTGCCAGCAGTTTCGGGGTGCGCGCGGACGAGCAGTACTTC.